This TCR beta chain appears in the sequencing data of a study of blood T cells in healthy people across ages. The draw of peripheral blood yielded roughly 9.4 milliliters from each donor. Using a J-beta primer mix together with a sample-barcoded 5' primer, a second PCR was run for about 6 to 11 cycles. TCRdb passed the 5' RACE reads through MiXCR, listing each CDR3 protein once. The sample lists approximately 600,000 distinct CDR3 sequences; 45% to 65% were seen once. The study's findings and limits: More naive CD4+ cells and higher diversity were found in long-lived than in aged donors. Higher naive T cell percentage went strongly together with higher TCR beta diversity.

Note on this clonotype: The antigen is unknown.

Trimming took 8 bases from V and 5 from J; bases not matched to a gene: 5. The CDR3 runs to 13 residues. Germline lookup yields CDR1 WSHSY and CDR2 SAAADI. The J gene is TRBJ2-5, the V gene TRBV10-2, with 10 bases identical to TRBD2. This TCR was sampled from a man in his 60s in good health. Sequencing used blood. The CDR3 protein is CASSTSGYETQYF. DNA of the CDR3: TGCGCCAGCTCGACTAGCGGGTACGAGACCCAGTACTTC.